This T cell receptor beta chain derives from a study of blood T cell repertoires in COVID-19. Study as a whole: In each case, the material was cDNA or gDNA derived from T cells, B-cell-depleted T cells, or PBMCs.

The CDR3 consists of 15 residues. With V trimmed by 3 bases and J by 1 base, 3 bases remained unmatched. Germline V gives CDR1 SGHRS, CDR2 YFSETQ. Original processing notes: Amplifying reference gene primers gave estimates of nucleated cell counts. Some clones are missing from TCRdb's copy, which holds only in-frame ones; the method was immunoSEQ multiplex PCR. That table gives V, J and clone size, and the DNA gave D and trimming. The repertoire includes roughly 80,000 clones, 83% of them detected once, and around 15% sits in the top ten. This clone was found a few times. The chain couples TRBV5-1 to TRBJ1-1; TRBD1 agrees at 10 bases. This receptor was taken from a woman aged 60-70 years with acute or convalescent COVID-19. Specimen: peripheral blood. CDR3: CASSSTGGANTEAFF. The CDR3 DNA follows: TGCGCCAGCAGCTCGACAGGGGGCGCGAACACTGAAGCTTTCTTT.